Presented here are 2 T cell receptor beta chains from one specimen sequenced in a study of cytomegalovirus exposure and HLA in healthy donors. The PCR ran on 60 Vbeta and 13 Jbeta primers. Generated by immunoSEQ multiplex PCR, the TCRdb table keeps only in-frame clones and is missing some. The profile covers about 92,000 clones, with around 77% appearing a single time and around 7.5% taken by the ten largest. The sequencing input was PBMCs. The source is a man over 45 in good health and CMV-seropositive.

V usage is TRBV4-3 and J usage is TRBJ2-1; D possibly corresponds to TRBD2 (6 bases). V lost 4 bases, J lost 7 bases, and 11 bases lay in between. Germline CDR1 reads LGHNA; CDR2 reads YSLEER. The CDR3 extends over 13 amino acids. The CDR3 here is CASSPQGGNEQFF. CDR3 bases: TGCGCCAGCAGCCCCCAAGGAGGGAATGAGCAGTTCTTC.

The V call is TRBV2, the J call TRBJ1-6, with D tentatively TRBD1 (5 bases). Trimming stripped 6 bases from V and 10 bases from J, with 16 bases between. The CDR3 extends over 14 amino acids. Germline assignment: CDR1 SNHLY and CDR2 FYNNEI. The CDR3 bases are TGTGCCAGCAGAGCACAGGTCCTCGACTCACCCCTCCACTTT. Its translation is CASRAQVLDSPLHF.